This T cell receptor (beta chain) was sequenced during a study of OX40 agonist ivuxolimab in advanced cancers. Generated by immunoSEQ multiplex PCR, the TCRdb table keeps only in-frame clones and is missing some. The sample records more than 70,000 clones, roughly 89% being singletons. This clone was observed a few times. The V gene's germline CDR1 is MDHEN and CDR2 SYDVKM. This CDR3 spans 13 amino acids. Trimming pared 10 bases from V and 0 bases from J, leaving 12 bases between. The sequencing used CD4+ or CD8+ T cells sorted from blood, collected in a trial of the OX40 agonist ivuxolimab. This TCR derives from an adult with an advanced solid tumor such as melanoma, head and neck, liver or kidney cancer. This chain connects TRBV28 to TRBJ1-1; tentative D call: TRBD1 (5 bases). This CDR3 reads CATVGTVNTEAFF. The CDR3 DNA follows: TGTGCCACTGTAGGGACGGTGAACACTGAAGCTTTCTTT. Using reference TRBV28 and TRBJ1-1 for the parts outside the CDR3, the full variable domain is DVKVTQSSRYLVKRTGEKVFLECVQDMDHENMFWYRQDPGLGLRLIYFSYDVKMKEKGDIPEGYSVSREKKERFSLILESASTNQTSMYLCATVGTVNTEAFFGQGTRLTVV.